This T cell receptor beta chain was found in a study of blood T cell repertoires in COVID-19. Produced via immunoSEQ multiplex PCR; TCRdb's table is partial and in-frame only. The table records around 400,000 clones, roughly 89% of them present only once. The sample holds one count of this clone. This CDR3 spans 18 amino acids. V was shortened by 3 bases and J by 0 bases, with 18 bases between the two germline ends. Germline loops: CDR1 MDHEN, CDR2 SYDVKM. The sequenced sample was PBMCs or T cells enriched from blood (not recorded which). V gene TRBV28 combines with J gene TRBJ1-5, with a possible D match to TRBD1 (6 bases). This clonotype was sampled from a woman aged 25 to 39 who had recovered from COVID-19. The CDR3 bases are TGTGCCAGCAGTTTTTTGCAGGGGTCCTCCCATAGCAATCAGCCCCAGCATTTT. This encodes CASSFLQGSSHSNQPQHF.